These 28 T cell receptor beta chains originate from one sample sequenced in a study of OX40 agonist ivuxolimab in advanced cancers. The protocol was immunoSEQ multiplex PCR, while the TCRdb copy is restricted to in-frame clones and leaves out a portion. Among about 21,000 clones listed, about four fifths were seen once. The sequences come from CD4+ or CD8+ T cells sorted from blood, collected in a trial of the OX40 agonist ivuxolimab. Receptors were obtained from an adult with an advanced solid tumor such as melanoma, head and neck, liver or kidney cancer.

Regarding this clone: In the same sample, other DNA sequences code for this CDR3. CDR3 sequence: CASSLGSGGWGNEQFF. CDR3 nucleotides: TGTGCCAGCAGCTTGGGGTCCGGGGGTTGGGGCAATGAGCAGTTCTTC. The J gene is TRBJ2-1, the V gene TRBV5-4, with D possibly matching TRBD2 (6 bases). Germline-derived CDR1 and CDR2 are SGHNT and YYREEE (reference sequence). Trimming cost V 0 bases and J 6 bases, with 16 bases left between them. The CDR3 runs to 16 residues.

The chain carries TRBV19 and TRBJ2-1; D not resolved. The CDR3 spans 12 residues. In germline, CDR1 is LNHDA, CDR2 SQIVND (reference sequence). The V gene lost 2 bases and the J gene lost 8 bases, with 7 bases spanning the gap. In DNA form, the CDR3 reads TGTGCCAGTAGTATATCATTGTATGAGCAGTTCTTC. This translates into CASSISLYEQFF.

This chain connects TRBV27 to TRBJ2-3, with TRBD1 matching over 8 bases. Germline-derived CDR1 and CDR2 are MNHEY and SMNVEV (reference sequence). The CDR3 has 15 amino acids. The J segment lost 4 bases and the V segment lost 7 bases, leaving 10 bases of the junction unmatched. The CDR3 loop is CASNWGRGPSDTQYF. The CDR3 DNA reads as TGTGCCAGCAACTGGGGCAGGGGGCCTTCAGATACGCAGTATTTT.

V is TRBV7-9 and J is TRBJ2-7; D is perhaps TRBD2 (6 bases). This CDR3 spans 15 amino acids. CDR1 is SEHNR, CDR2 FQNEAQ, per germline (reference sequence). V lost 5 bases and J 2 bases, leaving 16 bases between the germline ends. In DNA, the CDR3 is TGTGCCAGCAGCCCATCCACTAGCCCCACCTACGAGCAGTACTTC. This encodes CASSPSTSPTYEQYF.

This clone was counted between two and nine times. The chain has TRBV28 and TRBJ2-2; no reliable D call. Trimming took off 7 bases at V and 2 bases at J, with 20 bases between the two ends. This CDR3 spans 17 amino acids. CDR1 and CDR2 from the germline V gene are MDHEN and SYDVKM. Written as DNA, the CDR3 is TGTGCCAGCAACCCTGCTGGACGAATCATAAACACCGGGGAGCTGTTTTTT. The encoded protein is CASNPAGRIINTGELFF. The variable domain in full, completed from reference TRBV28 and TRBJ2-2, reads DVKVTQSSRYLVKRTGEKVFLECVQDMDHENMFWYRQDPGLGLRLIYFSYDVKMKEKGDIPEGYSVSREKKERFSLILESASTNQTSMYLCASNPAGRIINTGELFFGEGSRLTVL.

The chain uses TRBV5-1 and TRBJ2-1, with 9 bases identical to TRBD2. This CDR3 is built from 15 residues. Trimming took 4 bases from V and 4 from J; bases not matched to a gene: 6. Germline assignment: CDR1 SGHRS and CDR2 YFSETQ. The CDR3 here is CASSPASGNYNEQFF. Written as DNA, the CDR3 is TGCGCCAGCAGCCCGGCTAGCGGGAATTACAATGAGCAGTTCTTC.

The chain recombines TRBV6-6 with TRBJ1-1; TRBD1 might be the D (5 bases). V lost 10 bases, J lost 7 bases, and 13 bases lay in between. There are 11 residues in the CDR3. Per the germline V gene, CDR1 is MNHNY and CDR2 is SVGAGI (reference sequence). CDR3 DNA: TGTGCCACCGGGGGTGGGGGTGAAGCTTTCTTT. Its protein is CATGGGGEAFF.

The chain uses TRBV7-9 and TRBJ1-1; D uncertain. Germline lookup yields CDR1 SEHNR and CDR2 FQNEAQ (reference sequence). The CDR3 loop spans 12 amino acids. V lost 5 bases and J 5 bases, leaving 9 bases between the germline ends. In DNA form, the CDR3 reads TGTGCCAGCAGCCCCATTGGGACTGAAGCTTTCTTT. Its protein product is CASSPIGTEAFF.

V usage is TRBV4-1 and J usage is TRBJ1-1; 8 bases line up with TRBD1. Germline loops: CDR1 MGHRA, CDR2 YSYEKL. The length of the CDR3 is 14 residues. The V segment lost 6 bases and the J segment 0 bases; nucleotides outside the gene matches: 3. This CDR3 reads CASREGQVNTEAFF. The CDR3 nucleotides read TGCGCCAGCAGGGAGGGACAGGTGAACACTGAAGCTTTCTTT.

This clone was observed once. The chain carries TRBV9 and TRBJ2-1, with TRBD2 as a possible D gene (7 bases). This CDR3 region has 13 residues. V was trimmed by 4 bases and J by 8 bases, leaving 13 bases between them. Germline lookup yields CDR1 SGDLS and CDR2 YYNGEE. In nucleotides, the CDR3 is TGTGCCAGCAGCCCCTGGGGGGGCGATGAGCAGTTCTTC. Translation: CASSPWGGDEQFF.

In this sample, this clone is medium-sized. The chain has TRBV29-1 and TRBJ1-1, with D tentatively TRBD1 (5 bases). This CDR3 region has 13 residues. Trimming removed 6 bases at V and 0 bases at J, with 11 bases between. CDR1 and CDR2 from the germline V gene are SQVTM and ANQGSEA. CDR3 sequence: CSVKGRVNTEAFF. Here the CDR3 DNA reads TGCAGCGTAAAGGGGAGAGTGAACACTGAAGCTTTCTTT.

The genes are TRBV2 and TRBJ1-1, with D uncertain. Per germline, CDR1 SNHLY and CDR2 FYNNEI. This CDR3 has 13 amino acids. V lost 7 bases and J 3 bases, leaving 12 bases between the germline ends. CDR3 bases: TGTGCCAGCAATTTTGACGGCTACACTGAAGCTTTCTTT. This codes for CASNFDGYTEAFF.

This chain uses TRBV20-1 with TRBJ2-7; D ambiguous. Trimming took off 0 bases at V and 4 bases at J, with 4 bases between the two ends. The CDR3 has 11 residues. Germline V gene lookup returns CDR1 DFQATT and CDR2 SNEGSKA (reference sequence). CDR3: CSAREVYEQYF. CDR3 coding DNA: TGCAGTGCTAGAGAGGTTTACGAGCAGTACTTC.

This chain links TRBV14 with TRBJ2-5, with 13 bases aligning to TRBD2. With V trimmed by 4 bases and J by 4 bases, 9 bases remained unmatched. CDR1 and CDR2 from the germline V gene are SGHDN and FVKESK. CDR3 length: 17 amino acids. CDR3 amino acids: CASSRRTSGRAGETQYF. The DNA for the CDR3 is TGTGCCAGCAGCCGCCGTACTAGCGGGAGGGCGGGAGAGACCCAGTACTTC. Variable domain in full (rest from reference TRBV14 and TRBJ2-5): EAGVTQFPSHSVIEKGQTVTLRCDPISGHDNLYWYRRVMGKEIKFLLHFVKESKQDESGMPNNRFLAERTGGTYSTLKVQPAELEDSGVYFCASSRRTSGRAGETQYFGPGTRLLVL.

The chain carries TRBV5-1 and TRBJ2-1; the match to TRBD2 covers 7 bases. J was trimmed by 0 bases and V by 0 bases; bases with no gene match: 6. The germline gives CDR1 SGHRS, CDR2 YFSETQ. This CDR3 has 17 residues. DNA for the CDR3: TGCGCCAGCAGCTTGGTGACTAGCCGAAGCTCCTACAATGAGCAGTTCTTC. Its translation is CASSLVTSRSSYNEQFF.

The rearrangement links TRBV6-5 to TRBJ2-2; 10 nucleotides line up with TRBD2. This CDR3 has 15 residues. Germline assignment: CDR1 MNHEY and CDR2 SVGAGI. Germline trimming cut 6 bases from V and 4 bases from J; bases unmatched to any gene: 5. The CDR3 here is CASRPTSGITGELFF. The CDR3 nucleotides read TGTGCCAGCAGACCCACTAGCGGGATCACCGGGGAGCTGTTTTTT.

This chain joins TRBV20-1 and TRBJ2-1; D gene unclear. Germline V gene data show CDR1 as DFQATT and CDR2 as SNEGSKA (reference sequence). The CDR3 is made up of 10 amino acids. V was clipped by 6 bases and J by 5 bases, with 5 bases between them. This chain's CDR3 is CSAVHNEQFF. The DNA of the CDR3 is TGCAGTGCGGTTCACAATGAGCAGTTCTTC.

J is TRBJ2-1 and V is TRBV9; 9 bases match TRBD2. Germline CDR1 is SGDLS and CDR2 is YYNGEE. This CDR3 has 15 residues. Trimming removed 0 bases from V and 9 bases from J; junction bases left unmatched: 7. CDR3 sequence (DNA): TGTGCCAGCAGCGTAGGCGGACTAGCGAGGGTTGAGCAGTTCTTC. Amino acid sequence: CASSVGGLARVEQFF.

The chain couples TRBV6-1 to TRBJ1-2; tentatively, D is TRBD1 (5 bases). This CDR3 is 15 amino acids long. Germline V gene sequence: CDR1 MNHNS, CDR2 SASEGT. Trimming pared 0 bases from V and 4 bases from J, leaving 12 bases between. CDR3 loop: CASSEAPGPIYGYTF. CDR3 bases: TGTGCCAGCAGTGAAGCTCCGGGACCCATCTATGGCTACACCTTC.

In the case of this clone: At one boundary the junction diverges from the germline segment, which might be a read error. The gene calls are TRBV5-6 and TRBJ2-7; a possible D gene is TRBD2 (6 bases). CDR1 and CDR2 from the germline V gene are SGHDT and YYEEEE. The CDR3 is 12 amino acids. The CDR3 nucleotides are TGTGCCAGCAGCTTGGTTTCCGGCGGGACTCACTTC. Protein: CASSLVSGGTHF.

In this sample, this clone turned up once. The V and J genes are TRBV4-2 and TRBJ2-7; 13 bases align to TRBD2. J gave up 4 bases and V 0 bases, and 3 bases lay outside the gene matches. The CDR3 length is 16 residues. CDR1 LGHNA and CDR2 YNFKEQ come from the germline V gene. CDR3: CASSQERTSGSYEQYF. The DNA of the CDR3 is TGTGCCAGCAGCCAAGAGAGGACTAGCGGGAGTTACGAGCAGTACTTC.

The V and J genes are TRBV7-8 and TRBJ1-2; TRBD1 might be the D (5 bases). This CDR3 comprises 14 residues. Trimming cost V 5 bases and J 2 bases, with 12 bases left between them. Germline-derived CDR1 and CDR2 are SGHVS and FQNEAQ. The CDR3 is CASSPRGENYGYTF. The CDR3 coding sequence is TGTGCCAGCAGCCCAAGGGGAGAAAACTATGGCTACACCTTC.

The CDR3 is CASSLVGAVTRKPYEQYF. The CDR3 DNA reads as TGTGCCAGCAGCTTAGTCGGGGCGGTCACCCGGAAACCCTACGAGCAGTACTTC. V usage is TRBV11-3 and J usage is TRBJ2-7, with D tentatively TRBD1 or TRBD2 (5 bases each). V was shortened by 1 base and J by 2 bases, with 21 bases between the two germline ends. Germline CDR1 reads SGHNT; CDR2 reads YENEEA. The CDR3 spans 18 residues.

V and J are TRBV29-1 and TRBJ2-1, with 10 bases identical to TRBD2. The CDR3 spans 17 residues. The germline gives CDR1 SQVTM, CDR2 ANQGSEA. The trim removed 4 bases at V and 0 bases at J, leaving 9 bases unmatched. The CDR3 is CSVAGGLARSSYNEQFF. The CDR3 bases are TGCAGCGTTGCCGGGGGACTAGCGAGGAGCTCCTACAATGAGCAGTTCTTC.

This clone is labeled as medium-sized. The J gene is TRBJ1-1, the V gene TRBV13; D ambiguous. Germline CDR1 and CDR2: PRHDT and FYEKMQ (reference sequence). Trimming took 5 bases from V and 1 from J, leaving 2 bases between them. There are 11 residues in the CDR3. The CDR3 DNA sequence: TGTGCCAGCAGCAGGAACACTGAAGCTTTCTTT. Protein: CASSRNTEAFF. The full variable domain, its missing parts supplied by reference TRBV13 and TRBJ1-1, is AAGVIQSPRHLIKEKRETATLKCYPIPRHDTVYWYQQGPGQDPQFLISFYEKMQSDKGSIPDRFSAQQFSDYHSELNMSSLELGDSALYFCASSRNTEAFFGQGTRLTVV.

This CDR3 is CASSEGTSGRDTGELFF. CDR3 nucleotides: TGTGCCAGCAGTGAGGGCACTAGCGGGAGGGACACCGGGGAGCTGTTTTTT. The J gene is TRBJ2-2, the V gene TRBV9; 13 positions match TRBD2. With V trimmed by 5 bases and J by 3 bases, 7 bases remained unmatched. This CDR3 spans 17 amino acids. The V gene's germline CDR1 is SGDLS and CDR2 YYNGEE.

This chain connects TRBV4-1 to TRBJ2-3, with D perhaps assigned TRBD1 or TRBD2 (5 bases each). V was pared by 5 bases and J by 6 bases, with 18 bases between. CDR3 length: 15 residues. Germline assignment: CDR1 MGHRA and CDR2 YSYEKL. Here the CDR3 DNA reads TGCGCCAGCAGCAGCTGGGACCGCGTAGTGGATACGCAGTATTTT. Protein: CASSSWDRVVDTQYF.

The chain carries TRBV28 and TRBJ2-5; D may be TRBD1 (5 bases). This CDR3 contains 14 residues. V shed 4 bases and J shed 1 base, with 10 bases lying between them. The germline CDR1 and CDR2 sequences are MDHEN and SYDVKM. In DNA form, the CDR3 reads TGTGCCAGCAGTTCGCGCAGGGTCCAAGAGACCCAGTACTTC. Protein sequence: CASSSRRVQETQYF. Full variable domain (remainder filled in from reference TRBV28 and TRBJ2-5): DVKVTQSSRYLVKRTGEKVFLECVQDMDHENMFWYRQDPGLGLRLIYFSYDVKMKEKGDIPEGYSVSREKKERFSLILESASTNQTSMYLCASSSRRVQETQYFGPGTRLLVL.